This T cell receptor (beta chain) is drawn from a study of tumour-infiltrating T cells in Burkitt lymphoma. CDR1 and CDR2 (germline): LGHNA, YSLEER. The CDR3 runs 16 residues. V shed 0 bases and J shed 1 base, with 13 bases lying between them. TCRdb keeps only in-frame clones here, not all; method: immunoSEQ multiplex PCR. The sample has about 2,000 clones; approximately 12% are singletons. This receptor was obtained from a human donor with Burkitt lymphoma. The chain has TRBV4-3 and TRBJ2-7; D is possibly TRBD1 (5 bases). Material: tumor tissue. The CDR3, as DNA: TGCGCCAGCAGCCAAGAGGAAAGGACACCTTCCTACGAGCAGTACTTC. Translated: CASSQEERTPSYEQYF.